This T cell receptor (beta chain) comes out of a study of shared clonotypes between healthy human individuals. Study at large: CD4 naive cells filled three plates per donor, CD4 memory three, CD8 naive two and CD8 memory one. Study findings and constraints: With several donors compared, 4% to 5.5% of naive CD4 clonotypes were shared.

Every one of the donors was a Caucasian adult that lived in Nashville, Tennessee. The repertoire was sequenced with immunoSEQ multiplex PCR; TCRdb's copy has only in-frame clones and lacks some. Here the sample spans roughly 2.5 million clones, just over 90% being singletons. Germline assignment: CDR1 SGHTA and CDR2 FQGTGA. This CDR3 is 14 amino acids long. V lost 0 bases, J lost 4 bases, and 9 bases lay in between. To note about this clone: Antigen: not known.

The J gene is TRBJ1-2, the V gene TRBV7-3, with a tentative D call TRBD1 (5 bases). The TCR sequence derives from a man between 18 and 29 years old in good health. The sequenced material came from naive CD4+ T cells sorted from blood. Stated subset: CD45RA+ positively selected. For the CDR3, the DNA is TGTGCCAGCAGCTTAACGGGGGACGGCTATGGCTACACCTTC. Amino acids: CASSLTGDGYGYTF.